The entry below describes one T cell receptor (beta chain). The antigen remains unidentified. The data stem from a study of long-term antiretroviral therapy in people with HIV. Study as a whole: The 2015 recommendation for immediate ART came about a decade after the earliest samples.

Regarding the study as a whole: ART was followed by higher diversity that remained below transplant donor controls.

CDR1 and CDR2 from the germline V gene are SGHTA and FQGNSA. The V gene lost 5 bases and the J gene lost 0 bases, with 9 bases spanning the gap. This CDR3 region has 14 residues. Researchers ran immunoSEQ v3.0 at survey level. Profiled with immunoSEQ multiplex PCR; TCRdb holds only in-frame clones, not every one. The sample carries 15,000 to 20,000 clones, 65% to 85% recorded once. Each donor provided at least one pre-ART PBMC sample and at least two post-ART PBMC samples. The chain employs TRBV7-2 and TRBJ2-3; D possibly corresponds to TRBD1 (6 bases). This TCR was sampled from a young woman with HIV. Material: unsorted PBMCs, obtained 0.6 years after starting antiretroviral therapy. CDR3 nucleotides: TGTGCCAGCAGCGTTCAGGGGAGCACAGATACGCAGTATTTT. It is translated as CASSVQGSTDTQYF.